A single sample gave rise to the 12 T cell receptor beta chains below, sequenced in a study of tumor-infiltrating lymphocytes in primary liver carcinoma. The researchers produced TCR beta cDNA from about 510 ng total RNA with a constant-region primer. Nested multiplex PCR, run for three rounds with slightly modified ARM-PCR, yielded TCR beta libraries. Running nine to ten cycles apiece, the first two PCR rounds relied on TRBV1-TRBV30 forward primers together with a C-beta reverse primer. Each CDR3 protein gets one entry after TCRdb re-called the multiplex PCR reads with MiXCR. The sample shows about 330,000 distinct CDR3 sequences, about 61% of them seen only once. Extraction also yielded germline DNA, while blood RNA was obtained from unsorted whole blood. Sequenced input: peripheral blood. All receptors derive from a man aged 35 to 55 with primary liver carcinoma and hepatitis B virus infection.

This clonotype was detected a few times. This chain links TRBV6-6 with TRBJ2-2, with TRBD1 identical over 8 bases. V was clipped by 6 bases and J by 6 bases; unmatched bases: 6. Germline V gives CDR1 MNHNY, CDR2 SVGAGI (reference sequence). The CDR3 spans 14 residues. CDR3 sequence: CASRGDRPAGELFF. The CDR3 nucleotides read TGTGCCAGCAGGGGGGACAGGCCTGCCGGGGAGCTGTTTTTT.

About this clonotype itself: A read error may produce the germline difference seen at one junction end. This chain connects TRBV5-1 to TRBJ2-7; a possible D gene is TRBD2 (6 bases). CDR1 is SGHRS, CDR2 YFSETQ, per germline. This CDR3 contains 15 residues. This chain's CDR3 is CASSRGRTLDYGQYF. In DNA, the CDR3 is TGCGCCAGCAGCCGAGGAAGGACCTTGGACTACGGGCAGTACTTC.

The CDR3: CATSGRDLNYEQYF. The CDR3 DNA sequence: TGTGCCACCAGCGGCAGGGACTTAAATTACGAGCAGTACTTC. The chain combines TRBV15 with TRBJ2-7; possibly TRBD2 for D (6 bases). This CDR3 comprises 14 residues. V lost 5 bases to trimming and J lost 4 bases, with 15 bases between them. The V gene's germline CDR1 is LNHNV and CDR2 YYDKDF (reference sequence).

This clonotype appeared a few times. The chain combines TRBV11-2 with TRBJ2-3; D possibly uses TRBD1 or TRBD2 (5 bases each). The V gene's germline CDR1 is SGHAT and CDR2 FQNNGV. Trimming took off 0 bases at V and 3 bases at J, with 16 bases between the two ends. This CDR3 spans 17 amino acids. The CDR3 protein is CASSLEWGGWHTDTQYF. The CDR3 coding sequence is TGTGCCAGCAGCTTAGAGTGGGGCGGGTGGCATACAGATACGCAGTATTTT.

Regarding this clonotype: One end of the junction varies from germline; a read error may be responsible. The chain has TRBV11-2 and TRBJ2-1, with 8 bases identical to TRBD2. The CDR3 totals 19 residues. Germline CDR1 and CDR2: SGHAT and FQNNGV. The CDR3 sequence is CASSYQGRIAGKFYNEQFF. The CDR3 DNA is TGTGCCAGTAGCTACCAAGGTAGGATAGCGGGAAAGTTCTACAATGAGCAGTTCTTC.

V usage is TRBV28 and J usage is TRBJ2-2, with 11 bases aligning to TRBD2. V shed 8 bases, J shed 1 base, and the junction held 9 bases outside the gene matches. The CDR3 loop spans 17 amino acids. The V gene's germline CDR1 is MDHEN and CDR2 SYDVKM. The CDR3 loop reads CASGLLGTSGNTGELFF. Written as DNA, the CDR3 is TGTGCCAGCGGGCTGCTCGGGACTAGCGGGAACACCGGGGAGCTGTTTTTT.

This clonotype was seen once. A much larger clone is a single base away; this may be a read error. The chain is built from TRBV4-1 and TRBJ2-7; TRBD2 matches at 7 bases. Looked up from germline, CDR1 is MGHRA and CDR2 is YSYEKL. The length of the CDR3 is 16 residues. The CDR3 region has the DNA TGCACCAGCAGCCAAGATCCTAGCGGTTACTCCTACGAGCAGTACTTC. It specifies CTSSQDPSGYSYEQYF.

This clonotype was detected ten times or more. The rearrangement links TRBV11-2 to TRBJ2-2, with D perhaps TRBD1 (6 bases). This CDR3 has 15 residues. The V end lost 4 bases, the J end lost 8 bases, and 17 bases lay between the germline ends. Looked up from germline, CDR1 is SGHAT and CDR2 is FQNNGV. The DNA for the CDR3 is TGTGCCAGCAGCTCGGACAGTGACGAGGTTGGGGAGCTGTTTTTT. Translation gives CASSSDSDEVGELFF.

About this clonotype itself: At one end, the junction sequence differs from germline, possibly due to a read error. As DNA, the CDR3 is TGTACCAGCAGCTTGGAATTGGAGAAGTATTTT. It is translated as CTSSLELEKYF. The chain carries TRBV11-2 and TRBJ2-3; D gene ambiguous. The CDR3 covers 11 residues. CDR1 and CDR2 (germline): SGHAT, FQNNGV.

The table lists this clonotype with many counts. This chain uses TRBV6-2 or TRBV6-3 with TRBJ2-2; D possibly corresponds to TRBD1 (6 bases). CDR3 length: 15 residues. The V and J ends lost 0 bases and 2 bases respectively, with 7 bases between them. Germline values: CDR1 MNHEY, CDR2 SVGEGT. The CDR3 DNA is TGTGCCAGCAGTTACTCACAGGGCAACACCGGGGAGCTGTTTTTT. Amino acids: CASSYSQGNTGELFF.

Details on this clonotype: One junction end does not reproduce the germline sequence, and a read error may be involved. V usage is TRBV5-6 and J usage is TRBJ2-7; 12 positions agree with TRBD2. This CDR3 is 13 amino acids long. Germline CDR1 SGHDT, CDR2 YYEEEE. In DNA, the CDR3 is TGTGTCAGCAGCGCGGGACTAGCGGGCGAGCAGTACTTC. This encodes CVSSAGLAGEQYF.

A note on this clonotype: A much larger clone differs by one base, so this may be a read error. The V and J genes are TRBV5-4 and TRBJ2-5; 8 nucleotides align to TRBD1. This CDR3 region has 16 residues. J was trimmed by 6 bases and V by 4 bases; bases with no gene match: 14. CDR1 is SGHNT, CDR2 YYREEE, per germline (reference sequence). The CDR3 protein is CASSPDRAEVGKTQYF. The CDR3 DNA reads as TGTGCCAGCAGCCCGGACAGGGCAGAAGTCGGAAAGACCCAGTACTTC. The entire variable domain, with the rest obtained from reference TRBV5-4 and TRBJ2-5, is as follows: ETGVTQSPTHLIKTRGQQVTLRCSSQSGHNTVSWYQQALGQGPQFIFQYYREEENGRGNFPPRFSGLQFPNYSSELNVNALELDDSALYLCASSPDRAEVGKTQYFGPGTRLLVL.